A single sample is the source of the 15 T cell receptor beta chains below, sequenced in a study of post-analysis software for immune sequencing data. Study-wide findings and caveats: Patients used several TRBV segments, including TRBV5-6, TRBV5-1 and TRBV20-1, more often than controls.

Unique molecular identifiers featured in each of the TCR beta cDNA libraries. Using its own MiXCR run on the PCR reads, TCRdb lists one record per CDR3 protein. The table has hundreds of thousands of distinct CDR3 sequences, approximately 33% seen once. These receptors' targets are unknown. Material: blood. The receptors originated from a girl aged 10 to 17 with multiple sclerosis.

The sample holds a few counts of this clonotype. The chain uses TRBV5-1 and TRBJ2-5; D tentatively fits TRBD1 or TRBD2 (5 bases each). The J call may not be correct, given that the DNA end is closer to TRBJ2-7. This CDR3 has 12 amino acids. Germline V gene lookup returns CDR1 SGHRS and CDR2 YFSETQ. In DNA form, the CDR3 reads TGCGCCAGCAGCCTTGGGACCCACGAGCAGTACTTC. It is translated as CASSLGTHEQYF.

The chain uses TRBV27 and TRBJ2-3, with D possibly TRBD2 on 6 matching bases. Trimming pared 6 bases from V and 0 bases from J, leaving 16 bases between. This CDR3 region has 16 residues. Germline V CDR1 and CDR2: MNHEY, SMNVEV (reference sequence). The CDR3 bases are TGTGCCAGCAGCCACCGGTACGCGGGGAGCACAGATACGCAGTATTTT. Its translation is CASSHRYAGSTDTQYF.

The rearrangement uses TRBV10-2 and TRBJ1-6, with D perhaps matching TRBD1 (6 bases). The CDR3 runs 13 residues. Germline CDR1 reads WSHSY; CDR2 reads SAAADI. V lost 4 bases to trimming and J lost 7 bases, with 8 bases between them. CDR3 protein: CASSGQENSPLHF. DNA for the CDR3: TGCGCCAGCAGTGGACAGGAAAATTCACCCCTCCACTTT.

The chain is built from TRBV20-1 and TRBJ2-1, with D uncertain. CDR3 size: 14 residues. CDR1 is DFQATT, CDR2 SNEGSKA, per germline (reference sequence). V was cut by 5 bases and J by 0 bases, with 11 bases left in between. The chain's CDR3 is CSALVPYSYNEQFF. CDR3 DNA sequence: TGCAGTGCTCTGGTACCATACTCCTACAATGAGCAGTTCTTC.

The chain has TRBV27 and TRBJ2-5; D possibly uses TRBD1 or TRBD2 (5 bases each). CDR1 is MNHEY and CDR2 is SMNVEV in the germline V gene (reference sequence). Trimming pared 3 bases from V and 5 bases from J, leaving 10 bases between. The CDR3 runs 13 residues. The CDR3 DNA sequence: TGTGCCAGCAGTTTCGGGGCAGGGGAGACCCAGTACTTC. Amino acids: CASSFGAGETQYF.

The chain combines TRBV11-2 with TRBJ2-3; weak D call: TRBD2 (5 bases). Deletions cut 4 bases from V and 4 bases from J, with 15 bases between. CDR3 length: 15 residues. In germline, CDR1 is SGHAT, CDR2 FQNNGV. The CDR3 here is CASSSLGLGADTQYF. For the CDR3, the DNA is TGTGCCAGCAGCTCTCTAGGGCTCGGGGCAGATACGCAGTATTTT.

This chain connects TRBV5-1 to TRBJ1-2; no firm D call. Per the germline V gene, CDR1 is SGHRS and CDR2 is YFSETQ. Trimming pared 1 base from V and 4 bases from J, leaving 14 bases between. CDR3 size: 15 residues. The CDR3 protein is CASSLSGGLGYGYTF. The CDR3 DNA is TGCGCCAGCAGCTTGTCCGGAGGATTAGGCTATGGCTACACCTTC.

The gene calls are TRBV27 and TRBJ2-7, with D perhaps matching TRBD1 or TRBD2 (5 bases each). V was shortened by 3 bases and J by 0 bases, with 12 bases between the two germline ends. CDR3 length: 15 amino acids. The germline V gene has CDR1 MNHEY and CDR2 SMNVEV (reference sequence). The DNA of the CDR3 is TGTGCCAGCAGTTTTGACGCGAGGGGCTCCTACGAGCAGTACTTC. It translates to CASSFDARGSYEQYF.

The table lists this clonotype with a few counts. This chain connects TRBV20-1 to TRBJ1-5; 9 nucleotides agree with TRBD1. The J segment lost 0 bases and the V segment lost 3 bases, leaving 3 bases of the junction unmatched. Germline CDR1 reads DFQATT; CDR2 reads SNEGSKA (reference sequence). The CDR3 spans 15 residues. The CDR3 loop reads CSARGTGISNQPQHF. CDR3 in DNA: TGCAGTGCTAGGGGGACAGGGATTAGCAATCAGCCCCAGCATTTT.

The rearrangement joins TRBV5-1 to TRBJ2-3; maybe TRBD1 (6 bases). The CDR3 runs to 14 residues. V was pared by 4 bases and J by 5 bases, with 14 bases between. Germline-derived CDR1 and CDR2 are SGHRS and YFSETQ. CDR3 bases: TGCGCCAGCAGCACGGGACAAAGGGGAGATACGCAGTATTTT. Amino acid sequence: CASSTGQRGDTQYF.

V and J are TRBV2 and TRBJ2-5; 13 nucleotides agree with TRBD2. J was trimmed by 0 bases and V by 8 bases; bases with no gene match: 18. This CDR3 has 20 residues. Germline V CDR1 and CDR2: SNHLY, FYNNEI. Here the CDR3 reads CASLRTPFTSGGGYQETQYF. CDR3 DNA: TGTGCCAGCCTCCGGACCCCCTTCACTAGCGGGGGGGGGTACCAAGAGACCCAGTACTTC.

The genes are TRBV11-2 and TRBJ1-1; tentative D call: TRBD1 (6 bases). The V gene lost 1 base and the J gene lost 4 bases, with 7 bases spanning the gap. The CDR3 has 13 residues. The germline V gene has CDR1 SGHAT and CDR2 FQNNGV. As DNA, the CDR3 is TGTGCCAGCAGCTTAGGACAGGTCACTGAAGCTTTCTTT. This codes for CASSLGQVTEAFF.

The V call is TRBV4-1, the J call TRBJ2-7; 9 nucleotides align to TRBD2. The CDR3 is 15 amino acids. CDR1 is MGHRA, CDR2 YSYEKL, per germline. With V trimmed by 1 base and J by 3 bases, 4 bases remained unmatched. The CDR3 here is CASSQAQRGDYEQYF. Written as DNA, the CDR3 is TGCGCCAGCAGCCAAGCTCAGCGGGGGGACTACGAGCAGTACTTC.

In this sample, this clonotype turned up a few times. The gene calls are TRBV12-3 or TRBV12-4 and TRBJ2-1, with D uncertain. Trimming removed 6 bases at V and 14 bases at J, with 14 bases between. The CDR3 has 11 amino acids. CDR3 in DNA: TGTGCCAGCAGCCTTGGGGTTTGGGAGTTCTTC. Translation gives CASSLGVWEFF.

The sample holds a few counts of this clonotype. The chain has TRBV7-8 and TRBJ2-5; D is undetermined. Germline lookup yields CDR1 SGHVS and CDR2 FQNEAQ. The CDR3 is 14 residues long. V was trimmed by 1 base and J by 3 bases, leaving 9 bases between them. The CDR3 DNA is TGTGCCAGCAGCTTAGGGGGTAGCAAAGAGACCCAGTACTTC. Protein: CASSLGGSKETQYF.